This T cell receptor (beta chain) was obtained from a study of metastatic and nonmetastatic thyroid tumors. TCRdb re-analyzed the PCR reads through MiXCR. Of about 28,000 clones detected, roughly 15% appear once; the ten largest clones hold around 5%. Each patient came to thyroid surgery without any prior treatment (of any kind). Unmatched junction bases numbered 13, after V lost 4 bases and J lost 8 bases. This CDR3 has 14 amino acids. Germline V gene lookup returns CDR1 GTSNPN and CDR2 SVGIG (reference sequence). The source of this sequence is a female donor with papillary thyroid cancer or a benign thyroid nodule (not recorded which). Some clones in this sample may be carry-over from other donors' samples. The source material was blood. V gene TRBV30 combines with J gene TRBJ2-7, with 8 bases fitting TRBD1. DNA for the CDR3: TGTGCCTGGACCCCCGGGACAGGCAGTCCCCAGCAGTACTTC. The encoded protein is CAWTPGTGSPQQYF. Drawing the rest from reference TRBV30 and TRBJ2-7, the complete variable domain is SQTIHQWPATLVQPVGSPLSLECTVEGTSNPNLYWYRQAAGRGLQLLFYSVGIGQISSEVPQNLSASRPQDRQFILSSKKLLLSDSGFYLCAWTPGTGSPQQYFGPGTRLTVT.